These 7 T cell receptor beta chains were all obtained from the same sample, sequenced in a study of blood T cell repertoires in COVID-19. Profiling relied on immunoSEQ multiplex PCR, and the TCRdb table lists in-frame clones only, not all of them. The data contain around 250,000 clones, about four fifths of them singletons. Sequenced sample: PBMCs or T cells enriched from blood (not recorded which). The receptors here all came from a man aged 40-49 years who had been exposed to COVID-19.

The gene calls are TRBV7-8 and TRBJ2-7, with TRBD2 identical over 9 bases. CDR3 length: 15 residues. Per the germline V gene, CDR1 is SGHVS and CDR2 is FQNEAQ. V lost 4 bases, J lost 5 bases, and 9 bases stayed unmatched. The CDR3 region has the DNA TGTGCCAGCAGCTGGCCGGGACTAGCTACCGACGAGCAGTACTTC. It is translated as CASSWPGLATDEQYF.

The CDR3 region has the DNA TGCAGTGCTATTGAGGGGCCGACCGGGACAGATACGCAGTATTTT. Protein product: CSAIEGPTGTDTQYF. V usage is TRBV20-1 and J usage is TRBJ2-3, with D perhaps assigned TRBD1 or TRBD2 (5 bases each). Between the trimmed V and J ends, which lost 4 bases and 3 bases, there was a span of 17 bases. Germline loops: CDR1 DFQATT, CDR2 SNEGSKA (reference sequence). This CDR3 spans 15 amino acids.

The CDR3 DNA sequence: TGTGCCAGCAGCCTGTGGGGAGGTATCAAAATGATTTCACCCCTCCACTTT. Translating gives CASSLWGGIKMISPLHF. The chain uses TRBV13 and TRBJ1-6; D unclear. Germline V gene sequence: CDR1 PRHDT, CDR2 FYEKMQ (reference sequence). The CDR3 totals 17 residues. V lost 5 bases, J lost 9 bases, and 23 bases lay in between.

This clone was observed once. The chain links TRBV10-3 to TRBJ1-3; D is possibly TRBD1 (5 bases). The V gene lost 6 bases and the J gene lost 0 bases, with 12 bases spanning the gap. Germline values: CDR1 ENHRY, CDR2 SYGVKD. CDR3 length: 15 residues. CDR3 sequence (DNA): TGTGCCATCAGCAACTACAGGACCTCTGGAAACACCATATATTTT. Protein product: CAISNYRTSGNTIYF.

The CDR3, as DNA: TGTGCCAGCAGTCCCGAGGGACTAGCTCTCCGGGAGCTGTTTTTT. It encodes CASSPEGLALRELFF. The chain carries TRBV27 and TRBJ2-2, with TRBD2 identical over 9 bases. Germline loops: CDR1 MNHEY, CDR2 SMNVEV (reference sequence). CDR3 length: 15 amino acids. Trimming at V came to 5 bases and at J to 9 bases, leaving 10 bases not matched to a gene.

The rearrangement uses TRBV2 and TRBJ1-5; possibly TRBD1 for D (5 bases). With 8 bases removed from V and 1 base from J, the gap between germline ends came to 15 bases. Per the germline V gene, CDR1 is SNHLY and CDR2 is FYNNEI. CDR3 size: 15 residues. CDR3 nucleotide sequence: TGTGCCAGCTCATGGCAGGGATCCAGCAATCAGCCCCAGCATTTT. It encodes CASSWQGSSNQPQHF.

The V call is TRBV10-2, the J call TRBJ2-7; D call uncertain. Germline CDR1 WSHSY, CDR2 SAAADI. Trimming removed 2 bases from V and 7 bases from J, with 6 bases in between. The CDR3 is 11 amino acids. The CDR3 DNA follows: TGCGCCAGCAGTGAGGCGTGGGAGCAGTACTTC. Its protein is CASSEAWEQYF.